The 26 T cell receptor beta chains listed next were all sequenced from one sample in a study of Tregs in tolerant kidney transplant recipients. Sequencing was performed with immunoSEQ multiplex PCR; in TCRdb, only in-frame clones are kept and a portion is missing. The table for this sample gives about 48,000 clones. Sequences were derived from CD4+ T cells from blood, sampled before the transplant. The receptors were gathered from a human donor who received a combined kidney and bone marrow transplant.

Regarding this clone: The read ends 3 residues shy of where the CDR3 ends; the end is completed using the germline J gene. The V and J genes are TRBV28 and TRBJ2-7, with D possibly TRBD2 on 6 matching bases. The CDR3 is made up of 16 amino acids. Trimming took off 1 base at V and 0 bases at J, with 13 bases between the two ends. Germline values: CDR1 MDHEN, CDR2 SYDVKM. CDR3 sequence: CASSLSGGEGSYEQYF. The part of the CDR3 DNA that was read is TGTGCCAGCAGTTTATCCGGAGGGGAAGGCTCCTACGAG.

Note on this clone: The read ends 3 residues early relative to the CDR3; the germline J gene fills the gap. This chain links TRBV5-5 with TRBJ2-3, with TRBD2 matching over 7 bases. Germline-derived CDR1 and CDR2 are SGHKS and YYEKEE (reference sequence). V lost 2 bases and J lost 4; bases outside the gene matches: 7. This CDR3 is built from 15 residues. The part of the CDR3 DNA that was read is TGTGCCAGCAGCTTTTTAGCGGGTCCCGCAGATACG. It yields the protein CASSFLAGPADT. The full CDR3 sequence reads CASSFLAGPADTQYF. The full variable domain, with the rest looked up from reference TRBV5-5 and TRBJ2-3, is DAGVTQSPTHLIKTRGQQVTLRCSPISGHKSVSWYQQVLGQGPQFIFQYYEKEERGRGNFPDRFSARQFPNYSSELNVNALLLGDSALYLCASSFLAGPADTQYFGPGTRLTVL.

Comments on this clone: The read halts 3 residues ahead of the CDR3 end, with the missing end drawn from the germline J gene. This chain uses TRBV18 with TRBJ2-7, with TRBD2 matching 7 bases. Germline loops: CDR1 KGHSH, CDR2 LQKENI. The trim removed 0 bases at V and 2 bases at J, leaving 4 bases unmatched. This CDR3 spans 15 amino acids. CDR3 in amino acids: CASSPPAGGAYEQYF. The sequenced CDR3 bases are TGTGCCAGCTCACCACCAGCTGGGGGGGCCTACGAG.

A note on this clone: Read coverage stops 3 residues before the CDR3 terminus; the germline J gene supplies the remainder. The chain is built from TRBV19 and TRBJ2-5; 15 bases align to TRBD2. CDR1 and CDR2 (germline): LNHDA, SQIVND (reference sequence). The length of the CDR3 is 18 residues. V shed 6 bases and J 0 bases; nucleotides not matched to a gene: 8. The CDR3 spells CASSRAGLAGGNQETQYF. CDR3 DNA, as far as it was read: TGTGCCAGTAGCCGCGCGGGACTAGCGGGAGGAAACCAAGAGACC.

For this clone: Coverage ceases 3 residues before the CDR3 finishes, and the germline J gene fills in the end. The rearrangement joins TRBV30 to TRBJ1-1; TRBD1 is a possible D gene (6 bases). Trimming cost V 3 bases and J 6 bases, with 26 bases left between them. The CDR3 covers 17 residues. In germline, CDR1 is GTSNPN, CDR2 SVGIG (reference sequence). The part of the CDR3 DNA that was read is TGTGCCTGGAGCGCCGGACAGTCAGCTAGGTTAAACGCTGAA. This encodes CAWSAGQSARLNAE. The entire CDR3 sequence reads CAWSAGQSARLNAEAFF.

To note about this clone: Read sequence stops 3 residues before the CDR3 end, and the germline J gene provides the missing end. The V gene is TRBV7-2, the J gene TRBJ2-7; D remains unclear. Deletions cut 2 bases from V and 3 bases from J, with 5 bases between. There are 12 residues in the CDR3. CDR1 SGHTA and CDR2 FQGNSA come from the germline V gene. Partial CDR3 DNA: TGTGCCAGCAGCTTAAACAGCTACGAG. Protein: CASSLNSYE. The whole CDR3 protein reads CASSLNSYEQYF.

Comment on this clone: Read coverage stops 3 residues before the CDR3 terminus; the germline J gene supplies the remainder. The chain employs TRBV19 and TRBJ2-5; tentatively, D is TRBD2 (6 bases). With 5 bases removed from V and 0 bases from J, the gap between germline ends came to 13 bases. The CDR3 has 15 residues. Germline assignment: CDR1 LNHDA and CDR2 SQIVND (reference sequence). Partial CDR3 DNA: TGTGCCAGTAGTCTCTGGGGGGAGCACCAAGAGACC. It specifies CASSLWGEHQET. The entire CDR3 is CASSLWGEHQETQYF.

This CDR3 reads CSARMPDSRAFF. The sequenced part of the CDR3 DNA is TGCAGTGCTAGAATGCCTGACTCGAGA. The gene calls are TRBV20-1 and TRBJ1-1; D ambiguous. The sequence runs out 3 residues before the end of the CDR3; the remainder is reconstructed from the germline J gene. The germline V gene has CDR1 DFQATT and CDR2 SNEGSKA (reference sequence). This CDR3 is built from 12 residues.

A word on this clone: The read finishes 3 residues shy of the CDR3 end, and the germline J gene is used to complete it. V gene TRBV20-1 combines with J gene TRBJ1-4, with D perhaps TRBD1 (5 bases). Trimming left V 5 bases short and J 7 bases short, with 17 bases between. Germline V CDR1 and CDR2: DFQATT, SNEGSKA (reference sequence). The CDR3 has 14 amino acids. CDR3 protein: CSAGSGRLAEKLFF. The CDR3 bases that were read are TGCAGTGCTGGCTCAGGGAGACTCGCTGAAAAA.

A note on this clone: The CDR3 end is not reached by the read, which stops 3 residues before it; the germline J gene fills it in. The chain combines TRBV5-1 with TRBJ2-3, with D perhaps matching TRBD2 (5 bases). The CDR3 is 14 residues long. Germline V gene sequence: CDR1 SGHRS, CDR2 YFSETQ. Trimming cost V 4 bases and J 5 bases, with 14 bases left between them. The CDR3 loop is CASSPLRAGDTQYF. CDR3 DNA (partial): TGCGCCAGCAGCCCCTTGAGGGCTGGAGATACG.

To note about this clone: With the read ending 3 residues before the CDR3 end, the germline J gene is used to fill in that end. V gene TRBV19 combines with J gene TRBJ2-7; the match to TRBD1 covers 9 bases. In germline, CDR1 is LNHDA, CDR2 SQIVND (reference sequence). The length of the CDR3 is 14 residues. J gave up 0 bases and V 6 bases, and 3 bases lay outside the gene matches. The part of the CDR3 DNA that was read is TGTGCCAGTAGCAAGGGACAGGGCTCCTACGAG. Translation gives CASSKGQGSYE. The whole CDR3 is CASSKGQGSYEQYF.

The CDR3 protein is CASSVNFGETQYF. The sequenced CDR3 bases are TGTGCCAGCAGTGTAAATTTCGGGGAGACC. This chain links TRBV6-1 with TRBJ2-5; D is ambiguous. The read ends 3 residues before the CDR3 terminus; that terminus is restored from the germline J gene. V was shortened by 4 bases and J by 5 bases, with 11 bases between the two germline ends. Germline values: CDR1 MNHNS, CDR2 SASEGT. The CDR3 is 13 amino acids.

Regarding this clone: The read falls 3 residues short of the CDR3 end, and the missing part is taken from the germline J gene. The chain couples TRBV7-2 to TRBJ2-7; D is ambiguous. Trimming left V 5 bases short and J 1 base short, with 9 bases between. This CDR3 has 13 amino acids. Germline V gene data show CDR1 as SGHTA and CDR2 as FQGNSA. CDR3 sequence reads: CASSRGPSYEQYF. The CDR3 DNA, read in part, is TGTGCCAGCAGCCGCGGTCCTTCCTACGAG.

As regards this clone: The CDR3 end falls 3 residues outside the read, so it is completed with the germline J gene. The rearrangement links TRBV19 to TRBJ2-1; 8 nucleotides match TRBD2. V shed 3 bases, J shed 8 bases, and the junction held 12 bases outside the gene matches. Germline lookup yields CDR1 LNHDA and CDR2 SQIVND (reference sequence). CDR3 length equals 16 residues. The covered CDR3 bases are TGTGCCAGTAGTATTGGGGAGAAGCGGGAGAGAGATGAG. Its translation is CASSIGEKRERDE. The complete CDR3 reads CASSIGEKRERDEQFF.

CDR3 sequence reads: CAWTKGQGPYEQYF. The part of the CDR3 DNA that was read is TGTGCCTGGACCAAAGGGCAGGGGCCGTACGAG. The chain uses TRBV30 and TRBJ2-7, with TRBD1 as a possible D gene (6 bases). Read data end 3 residues before the CDR3 end; the end is taken from the germline J gene. Germline lookup yields CDR1 GTSNPN and CDR2 SVGIG (reference sequence). Trimming left V 4 bases short and J 4 bases short, with 17 bases between. This CDR3 is 14 amino acids long.

With regard to this clone: The DNA ends 3 residues before the CDR3 does, and the rest of the CDR3 is filled in from the germline J gene. The chain carries TRBV7-9 and TRBJ2-7; D remains unclear. V gave up 3 bases and J gave up 5 bases, with 14 bases separating them. This CDR3 has 14 amino acids. Germline assignment: CDR1 SEHNR and CDR2 FQNEAQ (reference sequence). Here the CDR3 reads CASSFDGSWDEQYF. The part of the CDR3 DNA that was read is TGTGCCAGCAGCTTCGACGGGTCATGGGACGAG.

Of note for this clone: The DNA ends 3 residues before the CDR3 does, and the rest of the CDR3 is filled in from the germline J gene. This chain joins TRBV30 and TRBJ2-7, with no clear D. Germline V gives CDR1 GTSNPN, CDR2 SVGIG (reference sequence). Between the trimmed V and J ends, which lost 0 bases and 3 bases, there was a span of 6 bases. This CDR3 contains 12 residues. The CDR3 loop is CAWSVGLYEQYF. CDR3 DNA (partial): TGTGCCTGGAGTGTAGGGCTCTACGAG.

Remarks on this clone: The read stops 3 residues short of the end of the CDR3; the missing end is completed from the germline J gene. J is TRBJ2-3 and V is TRBV5-5; TRBD2 agrees at 11 bases. The CDR3 length is 15 residues. Germline V gene lookup returns CDR1 SGHKS and CDR2 YYEKEE (reference sequence). V dropped 4 bases and J dropped 2; count of bases not matched to a gene: 3. CDR3 in amino acids: CASSRTSGHTDTQYF. The covered CDR3 bases are TGTGCCAGCAGCAGGACTAGCGGGCACACAGATACG. Using reference TRBV5-5 and TRBJ2-3 for the parts outside the CDR3, the full variable domain is DAGVTQSPTHLIKTRGQQVTLRCSPISGHKSVSWYQQVLGQGPQFIFQYYEKEERGRGNFPDRFSARQFPNYSSELNVNALLLGDSALYLCASSRTSGHTDTQYFGPGTRLTVL.

Turning to this clone: The CDR3 is cut off 3 residues early in the read; its end comes from the germline J gene. This chain connects TRBV5-5 to TRBJ2-5, with D perhaps matching TRBD1 (6 bases). The V end was cut by 4 bases, the J end by 2 bases, with 12 bases between. Looked up from germline, CDR1 is SGHKS and CDR2 is YYEKEE (reference sequence). CDR3 size: 14 residues. The CDR3 bases that were read are TGTGCCAGCAGCCTTCGACAGGATCAAGAGACC. It specifies CASSLRQDQET. In full, the CDR3 reads CASSLRQDQETQYF.

CDR3 bases read: TGTGCCAGCAGTCCAGAAAATCTAGCGGGAGGGAGCTACGAG. This encodes CASSPENLAGGSYE. The full CDR3 protein is CASSPENLAGGSYEQYF. The J gene is TRBJ2-7, the V gene TRBV13, with TRBD2 matching 12 bases. The read comes to an end 3 residues before the CDR3 does, leaving the germline J gene to fill in the end. CDR1 is PRHDT and CDR2 is FYEKMQ in the germline V gene (reference sequence). Germline trimming cut 6 bases from V and 3 bases from J; bases unmatched to any gene: 12. This CDR3 region has 17 residues.

A word on this clone: The read stops 3 residues short of the end of the CDR3; the missing end is completed from the germline J gene. V gene TRBV7-8 combines with J gene TRBJ1-2, with a weak D call TRBD1 (6 bases). The length of the CDR3 is 14 residues. The V gene's germline CDR1 is SGHVS and CDR2 FQNEAQ. V lost 5 bases and J 4 bases, leaving 14 bases between the germline ends. Partial CDR3 DNA: TGTGCCAGCAGCACAACACAGGGTTCCTATGGC. This encodes CASSTTQGSYG. The full CDR3 reads CASSTTQGSYGYTF.

Concerning this clone itself: The read terminates 3 residues ahead of where the CDR3 ends, so the germline J gene completes it. This sequence joins TRBV30 and TRBJ1-2, with 7 bases lining up with TRBD1. Germline CDR1 reads GTSNPN; CDR2 reads SVGIG (reference sequence). The CDR3 loop spans 14 amino acids. V gave up 0 bases and J gave up 0 bases; unmatched junction bases: 1. The CDR3 loop reads CAWSVQGPNYGYTF. The covered CDR3 bases are TGTGCCTGGAGTGTACAGGGGCCTAACTATGGC.

Points on this clone: Coverage ceases 3 residues before the CDR3 finishes, and the germline J gene fills in the end. This chain connects TRBV7-6 to TRBJ2-5; tentative D call: TRBD1 (5 bases). Between the trimmed V and J ends, which lost 5 bases and 4 bases, there was a span of 14 bases. This CDR3 has 14 residues. Looked up from germline, CDR1 is SGHVS and CDR2 is FNYEAQ. This CDR3 reads CASSLGRGGETQYF. Partial CDR3 DNA: TGTGCCAGCAGCCTAGGAAGGGGCGGAGAGACC.

On this clone itself: The CDR3 end falls 3 residues outside the read, so it is completed with the germline J gene. This chain links TRBV20-1 with TRBJ2-3, with D perhaps TRBD2 (7 bases). The CDR3 sequence is 18 residues long. V was pared by 3 bases and J by 2 bases, with 24 bases between. Germline assignment: CDR1 DFQATT and CDR2 SNEGSKA (reference sequence). Partial CDR3 DNA: TGCAGTGCTAGGAGGGGGGGGGCAGGAGGATTCGACACAGATACG. It specifies CSARRGGAGGFDTDT. The full CDR3 is CSARRGGAGGFDTDTQYF.

About this clone itself: The missing CDR3 end, 3 residues past where the read stops, is filled in from the germline J gene. The rearrangement joins TRBV19 to TRBJ1-1; no clear D gene. V lost 6 bases, J lost 6 bases, and 11 bases lay in between. In germline, CDR1 is LNHDA, CDR2 SQIVND (reference sequence). This CDR3 comprises 12 residues. CDR3 bases read: TGTGCCAGTAGCGGGGTGGGGTCTGAA. It is translated as CASSGVGSE. The complete CDR3 protein is CASSGVGSEAFF.

As concerns this clone: The sequence runs out 3 residues before the end of the CDR3; the remainder is reconstructed from the germline J gene. The chain has TRBV7-9 and TRBJ1-4; unclear D gene. This CDR3 comprises 15 residues. Trimming left V 3 bases short and J 3 bases short, with 11 bases between. Germline-derived CDR1 and CDR2 are SEHNR and FQNEAQ (reference sequence). The sequenced CDR3 bases are TGTGCCAGCAGCTTCGACCGGGTGGCTAATGAAAAA. It encodes CASSFDRVANEK. From start to end, the CDR3 is CASSFDRVANEKLFF. Supplemented by reference TRBV7-9 and TRBJ1-4, the full variable domain reads DTGVSQNPRHKITKRGQNVTFRCDPISEHNRLYWYRQTLGQGPEFLTYFQNEAQLEKSRLLSDRFSAERPKGSFSTLEIQRTEQGDSAMYLCASSFDRVANEKLFFGSGTQLSVL.